These 20 T cell receptor beta chains came from one sample sequenced in a study of T cell responses to AZD1222 COVID-19 vaccine. Measured with immunoSEQ multiplex PCR; TCRdb has only the in-frame clones, and not every one. The table has tens of thousands of clones, around 80% seen once; the top ten hold about 20%. Sequences were derived from peripheral blood, sampled on day 0 of MenACWY control vaccination. Receptors were obtained from an adult in good health.

The rearrangement uses TRBV23-1 and TRBJ1-5, with D hard to call. TRBV23-1 is sorted into the ORF group, with uncertain function. V dropped 2 bases and J dropped 7 bases, with 6 bases sitting between them. CDR3 length: 12 amino acids. The CDR3, as DNA: TGCGCCAGCAGTCAAGTGATCCAGCCCCAGCATTTT. This sequence encodes CASSQVIQPQHF.

The V call is TRBV9, the J call TRBJ2-5, with unresolved D. This CDR3 has 14 amino acids. Trimming pared 0 bases from V and 0 bases from J, leaving 6 bases between. In germline, CDR1 is SGDLS, CDR2 YYNGEE. The DNA for the CDR3 is TGTGCCAGCAGCGTAGGTAACAACCAAGAGACCCAGTACTTC. This translates into CASSVGNNQETQYF.

This rearrangement joins TRBV12-3 or TRBV12-4 to TRBJ1-5; D gene uncertain. V gave up 3 bases and J gave up 0 bases, with 3 bases separating them. The CDR3 length is 13 residues. The CDR3 nucleotides read TGTGCCAGCAGTTTCGGTAGCAATCAGCCCCAGCATTTT. Translation gives CASSFGSNQPQHF.

A few counts support this clone. The chain employs TRBV29-1 and TRBJ1-2; tentative D call: TRBD1 (6 bases). V lost 0 bases and J 2 bases, leaving 10 bases between the germline ends. The germline V gene has CDR1 SQVTM and CDR2 ANQGSEA. This CDR3 is built from 14 residues. CDR3: CSVEDGGQNYGYTF. The DNA for the CDR3 is TGCAGCGTTGAAGATGGGGGGCAAAACTATGGCTACACCTTC.

The rearrangement joins TRBV28 to TRBJ2-7; either TRBD1 or TRBD2 may fit D (5 bases each). Trimming pared 5 bases from V and 0 bases from J, leaving 14 bases between. From germline, CDR1 is MDHEN and CDR2 SYDVKM. This CDR3 comprises 15 residues. CDR3 bases: TGTGCCAGCAGTCCTACCGGGGCTAGCTCCTACGAGCAGTACTTC. Amino acid sequence: CASSPTGASSYEQYF.

The chain is built from TRBV7-9 and TRBJ2-1, with 9 bases matching TRBD1. The CDR3 contains 15 residues. With 1 base clipped from V and 3 bases from J, the junction kept 1 base outside the gene matches. Germline V gene data show CDR1 as SEHNR and CDR2 as FQNEAQ (reference sequence). The CDR3 nucleotides are TGTGCCAGCAGCTTAGGACAGGGGGACTACAATGAGCAGTTCTTC. It translates to CASSLGQGDYNEQFF.

The sample holds a few counts of this clone. CDR3 in amino acids: CATSRDRLLTGTGGAGLTGELFF. The DNA for the CDR3 is TGTGCCACCAGCAGAGATCGACTTCTTACCGGGACAGGGGGCGCAGGGCTCACCGGGGAGCTGTTTTTT. This chain connects TRBV15 to TRBJ2-2; 12 positions match TRBD1. CDR1 LNHNV and CDR2 YYDKDF come from the germline V gene (reference sequence). The CDR3 is 23 amino acids. Trimming removed 0 bases from V and 4 bases from J; junction bases left unmatched: 21.

V is TRBV5-1 and J is TRBJ2-5; D may be TRBD1 (6 bases). Trimming stripped 0 bases from V and 7 bases from J, with 16 bases between. This CDR3 spans 15 amino acids. The germline CDR1 and CDR2 sequences are SGHRS and YFSETQ. CDR3 region: CASSLGQGNLRTQYF. CDR3 DNA sequence: TGCGCCAGCAGCTTGGGCCAGGGGAACTTGAGGACCCAGTACTTC.

The V call is TRBV5-1, the J call TRBJ1-3, with TRBD1 as a possible D gene (6 bases). CDR1 is SGHRS, CDR2 YFSETQ, per germline. V was cut by 0 bases and J by 0 bases, with 10 bases left in between. The CDR3 spans 16 residues. The CDR3 DNA reads as TGCGCCAGCAGCTTGGGGACAGCAACCTCTGGAAACACCATATATTTT. It encodes CASSLGTATSGNTIYF.

The V call is TRBV2, the J call TRBJ1-6; D may be TRBD1 (5 bases). V lost 6 bases and J lost 6, with 12 bases in between. This CDR3 has 14 residues. Germline V gives CDR1 SNHLY, CDR2 FYNNEI. The CDR3, as DNA: TGTGCCAGCAGCGGGACGGCCTTTAATTCACCCCTCCACTTT. Its protein is CASSGTAFNSPLHF.

The chain combines TRBV2 with TRBJ2-1, with D perhaps assigned TRBD1 or TRBD2 (5 bases each). Germline CDR1 and CDR2: SNHLY and FYNNEI. V was cut by 6 bases and J by 4 bases, with 10 bases left in between. The CDR3 is 13 amino acids. CDR3 amino acids: CASRPGQYNEQFF. CDR3 in DNA: TGTGCCAGCAGACCGGGGCAGTACAATGAGCAGTTCTTC.

This clone was observed a few times. The chain employs TRBV24-1 and TRBJ1-5; D is ambiguous. V lost 2 bases, J lost 0 bases, and 7 bases lay in between. CDR3 size: 15 residues. From germline, CDR1 is KGHDR and CDR2 SFDVKD. The CDR3 nucleotides read TGTGCCACCAGTGATTCTGAGCATAGCAATCAGCCCCAGCATTTT. This translates into CATSDSEHSNQPQHF.

The J gene is TRBJ1-1, the V gene TRBV10-3, with D uncertain. The CDR3 spans 13 residues. The ends were cut back, 7 bases at V and 0 bases at J, with 9 bases in the middle. Germline lookup yields CDR1 ENHRY and CDR2 SYGVKD. CDR3 DNA: TGTGCCATCACGGGAGGGATGAACACTGAAGCTTTCTTT. It specifies CAITGGMNTEAFF.

The rearrangement uses TRBV19 and TRBJ2-2, with a tentative D call TRBD2 (6 bases). The ends were cut back, 7 bases at V and 5 bases at J, with 20 bases in the middle. This CDR3 spans 16 amino acids. Germline loops: CDR1 LNHDA, CDR2 SQIVND (reference sequence). This CDR3 is CASTSGGAGSTGELFF. CDR3 nucleotide sequence: TGTGCCAGTACCAGTGGCGGGGCTGGGTCTACCGGGGAGCTGTTTTTT. Complete variable domain (other parts from reference TRBV19 and TRBJ2-2): DGGITQSPKYLFRKEGQNVTLSCEQNLNHDAMYWYRQDPGQGLRLIYYSQIVNDFQKGDIAEGYSVSREKKESFPLTVTSAQKNPTAFYLCASTSGGAGSTGELFFGEGSRLTVL.

This sequence joins TRBV30 and TRBJ2-3; D is unclear. The CDR3 has 12 amino acids. The germline gives CDR1 GTSNPN, CDR2 SVGIG (reference sequence). Trimming took off 7 bases at V and 0 bases at J, with 8 bases between the two ends. CDR3 DNA sequence: TGTGCCTACCCCGATAGCACAGATACGCAGTATTTT. Its protein is CAYPDSTDTQYF.

V gene TRBV5-5 combines with J gene TRBJ2-7; D is possibly TRBD1 (6 bases). This CDR3 contains 14 residues. Trimming took 3 bases from V and 3 from J, leaving 13 bases between them. Germline CDR1 SGHKS, CDR2 YYEKEE (reference sequence). The CDR3 protein is CASSWTQGLYEQYV. In nucleotides, the CDR3 is TGTGCCAGCAGCTGGACCCAGGGGCTCTACGAGCAGTACGTC.

This clone was detected a few times. J is TRBJ1-1 and V is TRBV28; no clear D. The V end was cut by 2 bases, the J end by 3 bases, with 4 bases between. CDR1 and CDR2 from the germline V gene are MDHEN and SYDVKM. The CDR3 has 12 residues. CDR3 amino acids: CASSLGYTEAFF. Here the CDR3 DNA reads TGTGCCAGCAGTTTAGGGTACACTGAAGCTTTCTTT.

The chain carries TRBV7-6 and TRBJ1-6; D perhaps matches TRBD1 (6 bases). V was trimmed by 5 bases and J by 4 bases, leaving 15 bases between them. Germline CDR1 SGHVS, CDR2 FNYEAQ. The CDR3 totals 16 residues. CDR3 nucleotides: TGTGCCAGCAGCCCGCGGACAGTTGATTATAATTCACCCCTCCACTTT. It translates to CASSPRTVDYNSPLHF.

The DNA of the CDR3 is TGTGCCAGCAAAGGGGTGGCATACAATGAGCAGTTCTTC. It translates to CASKGVAYNEQFF. The chain recombines TRBV12-3 or TRBV12-4 with TRBJ2-1, with D perhaps matching TRBD1 (5 bases). This CDR3 has 13 residues. The V gene lost 7 bases and the J gene lost 4 bases, with 11 bases spanning the gap.

The V gene is TRBV21-1, the J gene TRBJ2-5; the D call in the table, TRBD2, was not verified against the DNA. TRBV21-1 is recorded as a pseudogene. CDR3 length: 17 residues. CDR3 protein: CASSKALGAGVRETQYF. The CDR3 DNA sequence: TGTGCCAGCAGCAAAGCGCTTGGAGCGGGAGTGAGAGAGACCCAGTACTTC.